The clone carrying this T cell receptor (beta chain) has a count of ten or more. TCR beta libraries were made by quantitative 5'-RACE with molecular barcodes. TCRdb processed the 5' RACE reads anew with MiXCR; each CDR3 protein has one entry. The sample carries around 33,000 distinct CDR3 sequences, roughly 7.9% recorded once. This entry belongs to a study of CD8 T cells in ankylosing spondylitis. V was shortened by 2 bases and J by 5 bases, with 10 bases between the two germline ends. The CDR3 is made up of 13 amino acids. The chain combines TRBV12-3 or TRBV12-4 with TRBJ2-7; D possibly corresponds to TRBD2 (5 bases). This TCR was sampled from a male donor with ankylosing spondylitis or in good health (not recorded which). The material sequenced was blood, either unsorted or a sorted T cell fraction (not recorded which). In DNA form, the CDR3 reads TGTGCCAGCAGTTTAACGGGGTTTGACGAGCAGTACTTC. Its protein is CASSLTGFDEQYF.